The T cell receptor beta chain described here comes from a study of neurological immune-mediated disorders. This clonotype was seen ten or more times. What it binds is unknown. From the 5' RACE reads, TCRdb called clonotypes with MiXCR, one entry per CDR3 protein. The sample lists about 120,000 distinct CDR3 sequences, roughly 3.4% occurring once. Per the germline V gene, CDR1 is PRHDT and CDR2 is FYEKMQ (reference sequence). The CDR3 runs 14 residues. Trimming cost V 5 bases and J 6 bases; bases outside gene matches: 5. Study conclusions and caveats: One related-CDR3 cluster, identified by phylogenetic grouping, held the repertoires of 18 of 34 multiple sclerosis patients and was a possible signature.

Source material: PBMCs. The receptor's source is a woman aged 25 to 39 with multiple sclerosis. This chain links TRBV13 with TRBJ2-1; 9 nucleotides match TRBD2. The CDR3 region is CASSPLAGLNEQFF. The CDR3 coding sequence is TGTGCCAGCAGCCCACTAGCGGGTCTCAATGAGCAGTTCTTC. Looking up the rest from reference TRBV13 and TRBJ2-1 gives the full variable domain: AAGVIQSPRHLIKEKRETATLKCYPIPRHDTVYWYQQGPGQDPQFLISFYEKMQSDKGSIPDRFSAQQFSDYHSELNMSSLELGDSALYFCASSPLAGLNEQFFGPGTRLTVL.